The 3 T cell receptor beta chains presented below share a single source sample, sequenced in a study of T cells in tuberculosis. The repertoire was sequenced with immunoSEQ multiplex PCR; TCRdb's copy has only in-frame clones and lacks some. The sample shows about 36,000 clones, over 90% of them seen only once. Material for sequencing was PBMCs. The receptors come from a donor between 10 and 35 years old with latent tuberculosis or without tuberculosis infection.

The J gene is TRBJ1-1, the V gene TRBV30; no clear D gene. The CDR3 consists of 11 residues. Trimming took 0 bases from V and 4 from J, leaving 3 bases between them. Germline assignment: CDR1 GTSNPN and CDR2 SVGIG (reference sequence). The CDR3 bases are TGTGCCTGGAGTGTCCTCACTGAAGCTTTCTTT. Its protein product is CAWSVLTEAFF.

The sample holds a few counts of this clone. The chain has TRBV11-2 and TRBJ1-5; 7 bases match TRBD1. The CDR3 covers 15 residues. In germline, CDR1 is SGHAT, CDR2 FQNNGV. V was clipped by 5 bases and J by 4 bases; unmatched bases: 8. The CDR3 bases are TGTGCCAGCAGCGAGACAGGGTGGGGGAATCAGCCCCAGCATTTT. Amino acids: CASSETGWGNQPQHF.

This clone was seen more than once but under ten times. CDR3 coding DNA: TGCGCCAGCAGCCCCGAAGGACAGCCTAGGGGCTACACCTTC. Translation: CASSPEGQPRGYTF. The rearrangement uses TRBV5-1 and TRBJ1-2; a possible D gene is TRBD1 (6 bases). Trimming cost V 4 bases and J 8 bases, with 18 bases left between them. The CDR3 totals 14 residues. CDR1 and CDR2 (germline): SGHRS, YFSETQ.